This T cell receptor (beta chain) came from a study of cytomegalovirus exposure and HLA in healthy donors. General study results and limits: TCR beta chain V- and J-gene trimming was linked, in a later analysis, to a missense variant in DCLRE1C. Immune exposure information comprised only CMV serostatus. Excluded were some V segments that proved indistinguishable, including TRBV6-2 and TRBV6-3. A later analysis found TCR association rates differed by HLA locus, highest for DRB1 and lowest for HLA-C.

This clone was found a few times. What it binds is unknown. Primers included in the PCR were 60 Vbeta and 13 Jbeta primers. The assay was immunoSEQ multiplex PCR, and TCRdb's table has in-frame clones only and misses some. The data show some 140,000 clones, with roughly 70% seen just once and roughly 3% held by the top ten. V was pared by 0 bases and J by 9 bases, with 12 bases between. Germline V CDR1 and CDR2: MNHEY, SVGAGI. The CDR3 runs to 14 residues. The sequencing input was PBMCs. The V gene is TRBV6-5, the J gene TRBJ2-1; D is perhaps TRBD1 (5 bases). The receptor was isolated from a young man in good health and CMV-seronegative. The CDR3 is CASSYSLGQGEQFF. In DNA, the CDR3 is TGTGCCAGCAGTTACTCGTTAGGTCAGGGTGAGCAGTTCTTC.